The 12 T cell receptor beta chains presented below share a single source sample, sequenced in a study of T cells in Graves' hyperthyroidism and ophthalmopathy. RNA transcripts provided the source from which TCR beta CDR3 regions were amplified. Using the HTBI primer set, a first-round RT-PCR was run on the TCR CDR3. A single record per CDR3 protein comes from TCRdb applying MiXCR to the multiplex PCR reads. The sample includes around 360,000 distinct CDR3 sequences, over 12% of them seen just once. The sequencing input was blood. The receptor source for this set is an older woman with Graves' ophthalmopathy.

The rearrangement links TRBV6-1 to TRBJ1-1; TRBD1 aligns across 7 bases. The CDR3 runs 15 residues. V shed 5 bases and J 4 bases; nucleotides not matched to a gene: 10. Germline CDR1 MNHNS, CDR2 SASEGT. CDR3 amino acids: CASSKMTGFVTEAFF. The CDR3 bases are TGTGCCAGCAGTAAAATGACAGGGTTCGTCACTGAAGCTTTCTTT.

This clonotype was seen many times. The chain joins TRBV28 to TRBJ2-3; a weak D match, TRBD1 (6 bases). The CDR3 is made up of 15 amino acids. V lost 5 bases, J lost 2 bases, and 14 bases lay in between. CDR1 and CDR2 (germline): MDHEN, SYDVKM. The CDR3 loop reads CASSIIRGSTDTQYF. CDR3 nucleotide sequence: TGTGCCAGCAGTATCATCAGGGGATCCACAGATACGCAGTATTTT.

Ten or more counts support this clonotype. The rearrangement links TRBV24-1 to TRBJ2-2; D not certain. This CDR3 has 16 amino acids. Germline V gives CDR1 KGHDR, CDR2 SFDVKD. The V end lost 2 bases, the J end lost 6 bases, and 15 bases lay between the germline ends. CDR3 bases: TGTGCCACCAGTGATTCATTCCGGGCCACGGCCGGGGAGCTGTTTTTT. As protein: CATSDSFRATAGELFF.

This clonotype has just a few counts. The chain joins TRBV7-9 to TRBJ1-1; a possible D gene is TRBD1 (5 bases). The V gene lost 5 bases and the J gene lost 0 bases, with 13 bases spanning the gap. CDR1 SEHNR and CDR2 FQNEAQ come from the germline V gene (reference sequence). The CDR3 runs 15 residues. For the CDR3, the DNA is TGTGCCAGCAGCAGAGGGGAGGGATTGAACACTGAAGCTTTCTTT. Its protein product is CASSRGEGLNTEAFF.

At least ten counts were recorded for this clonotype. The V gene is TRBV6-1, the J gene TRBJ2-3, with 8 bases lining up with TRBD1. The length of the CDR3 is 15 residues. J gave up 5 bases and V 2 bases, and 6 bases lay outside the gene matches. Germline CDR1 and CDR2: MNHNS and SASEGT. The CDR3 spells CASSETGTGVDTQYF. CDR3 nucleotide sequence: TGTGCCAGCAGTGAAACGGGGACAGGAGTAGATACGCAGTATTTT.

Ten or more counts support this clonotype. V gene TRBV7-2 combines with J gene TRBJ1-1, with D uncertain. Trimming stripped 8 bases from V and 5 bases from J, with 21 bases between. This CDR3 has 15 amino acids. In germline, CDR1 is SGHTA, CDR2 FQGNSA. The CDR3: CASAVSPLRGTEAFF. The CDR3 DNA reads TGTGCCAGCGCCGTGTCCCCATTACGGGGTACTGAAGCTTTCTTT.

Here the CDR3 reads CAWSQRGSGRFEQFF. The DNA for the CDR3 is TGTGCCTGGAGTCAACGGGGTAGCGGGAGGTTTGAGCAGTTCTTC. The V gene is TRBV30, the J gene TRBJ2-1; TRBD2 matches 10 bases. After removal of 2 bases from V and 9 bases from J, the junction contained 10 bases not matched to a gene. The CDR3 length is 15 residues. Per germline, CDR1 GTSNPN and CDR2 SVGIG (reference sequence).

Only a few counts were recorded for this clonotype. The genes are TRBV5-6 and TRBJ1-1; D unclear. Germline V CDR1 and CDR2: SGHDT, YYEEEE. The CDR3 contains 13 residues. V was clipped by 0 bases and J by 5 bases, with 8 bases between them. CDR3 amino acids: CASSLGVRTEAFF. For the CDR3, the DNA is TGTGCCAGCAGCTTGGGGGTACGAACTGAAGCTTTCTTT.

In its sample, this clonotype was seen a few times. V is TRBV3-1 and J is TRBJ2-1; D gene unclear. Trimming pared 3 bases from V and 7 bases from J, leaving 16 bases between. Per the germline V gene, CDR1 is LGHDT and CDR2 is YNNKEL (reference sequence). The CDR3 extends over 15 amino acids. The CDR3 sequence is CASSQPVGFQNEQFF. CDR3 sequence (DNA): TGTGCCAGCAGCCAGCCAGTAGGGTTTCAGAATGAGCAGTTCTTC.

The chain joins TRBV29-1 to TRBJ1-1; TRBD1 aligns across 11 bases. CDR3 length equals 14 residues. Germline-derived CDR1 and CDR2 are SQVTM and ANQGSEA. The trim removed 3 bases at V and 5 bases at J, leaving 5 bases unmatched. The CDR3 sequence is CSVEGTGGGTEAFF. CDR3 DNA: TGCAGCGTTGAGGGGACAGGGGGTGGAACTGAAGCTTTCTTT. The full variable domain, with the rest looked up from reference TRBV29-1 and TRBJ1-1, is SAVISQKPSRDICQRGTSLTIQCQVDSQVTMMFWYRQQPGQSLTLIATANQGSEATYESGFVIDKFPISRPNLTFSTLTVSNMSPEDSSIYLCSVEGTGGGTEAFFGQGTRLTVV.

In this sample, this clonotype turned up many times. The V gene is TRBV11-2, the J gene TRBJ2-7, with 8 bases identical to TRBD2. V shed 1 base, J shed 0 bases, and the junction held 11 bases outside the gene matches. The germline CDR1 and CDR2 sequences are SGHAT and FQNNGV. The CDR3 has 18 amino acids. For the CDR3, the DNA is TGTGCCAGCAGCTTAGGCGGCGGGAGGTATGGGGCCTCCTACGAGCAGTACTTC. Residues: CASSLGGGRYGASYEQYF.

This clonotype was recorded at least ten times. This chain connects TRBV7-9 to TRBJ2-5; no firm D call. The CDR3 spans 12 residues. The V gene lost 2 bases and the J gene lost 5 bases, with 6 bases spanning the gap. Germline V gives CDR1 SEHNR, CDR2 FQNEAQ (reference sequence). The CDR3: CASSLILETQYF. For the CDR3, the DNA is TGTGCCAGCAGCTTAATTCTGGAGACCCAGTACTTC.